The present T cell receptor beta chain was sequenced within a study of T cells after yellow fever vaccination. Trimming pared 3 bases from V and 2 bases from J, leaving 17 bases between. The CDR3 totals 17 residues. In germline, CDR1 is DFQATT, CDR2 SNEGSKA (reference sequence). MiXCR was run by TCRdb on the 5' RACE reads, yielding one entry per CDR3 protein. The sample lists 120,000 or so distinct CDR3 sequences; around 7.2% were seen once. This clonotype was seen more than once but under ten times. This clonotype originated in a young man who received the YFV17D yellow fever vaccine. The chain combines TRBV20-1 with TRBJ2-6; no reliable D call. The sequenced sample was CD4+ T cells sorted from PBMCs, obtained more than 35 days after the first yellow fever vaccination. CDR3 bases: TGCAGTGCTAGGTCGCTATGGGGATTTACTGGGGCCAACGTCCTGACTTTC. Translation gives CSARSLWGFTGANVLTF.